The 31 T cell receptor beta chains below were found in one sample sequenced in a study of blood T cell repertoires in COVID-19. Only in-frame clones appear in the TCRdb table, and some are missing; sequencing was by immunoSEQ multiplex PCR. This sample has about 97,000 clones, with 91% found just once. Sequencing used peripheral blood. The receptors originated from a man between 18 and 35 years old with acute or convalescent COVID-19.

The chain has TRBV30 and TRBJ2-2, with TRBD2 matching over 9 bases. J lost 3 bases, V lost 4 bases, and 15 bases had no gene match. CDR1 and CDR2 (germline): GTSNPN, SVGIG (reference sequence). The CDR3 has 18 residues. The CDR3 sequence: CAWNRIKAGGPDTGELFF. CDR3 DNA sequence: TGTGCCTGGAATCGCATTAAGGCGGGGGGGCCCGACACCGGGGAGCTGTTTTTT.

J is TRBJ2-2 and V is TRBV5-4; tentative D call: TRBD1 (5 bases). Trimming took off 1 base at V and 0 bases at J, with 7 bases between the two ends. In germline, CDR1 is SGHNT, CDR2 YYREEE (reference sequence). CDR3 length equals 15 residues. The CDR3 DNA reads TGTGCCAGCAGCTTGAGGACAACGAACACCGGGGAGCTGTTTTTT. Translated, it gives CASSLRTTNTGELFF.

This chain connects TRBV2 to TRBJ1-2, with TRBD1 matching over 8 bases. The CDR3 runs to 15 residues. Per germline, CDR1 SNHLY and CDR2 FYNNEI. V dropped 7 bases and J dropped 1; count of bases not matched to a gene: 8. The CDR3 loop reads CASKGVTGGNYGYTF. CDR3 coding DNA: TGTGCCAGCAAAGGGGTTACAGGGGGTAACTATGGCTACACCTTC.

The chain employs TRBV30 and TRBJ1-4; TRBD1 matches at 8 bases. The germline CDR1 and CDR2 sequences are GTSNPN and SVGIG (reference sequence). The CDR3 is 16 amino acids. The ends lost 2 bases at V and 8 bases at J; junction bases unmatched: 13. The CDR3 DNA reads as TGTGCCTGGAGTAAGGGTCTTAACAGGGGGAGCGAAAAACTGTTTTTT. The encoded protein is CAWSKGLNRGSEKLFF.

This chain connects TRBV19 to TRBJ2-1; the match to TRBD2 covers 10 bases. V trimming: 11 bases; J trimming: 6 bases; junction bases outside the gene matches: 13. Germline V lookup: CDR1 LNHDA, CDR2 SQIVND (reference sequence). The CDR3 covers 15 residues. The CDR3 spells CASRTSGISRNEQFF. The CDR3 DNA reads as TGTGCCTCGCGGACTAGCGGCATCTCTCGCAATGAGCAGTTCTTC.

This chain uses TRBV14 with TRBJ1-2, with 7 bases lining up with TRBD1. The V and J ends lost 1 base and 4 bases, in that order; junction bases with no gene match: 12. The CDR3 extends over 17 amino acids. In germline, CDR1 is SGHDN, CDR2 FVKESK. The CDR3 loop is CASSQGIGQGGLYGYTF. CDR3 nucleotides: TGTGCCAGCAGCCAAGGAATCGGGCAGGGGGGTCTCTATGGCTACACCTTC. Based on the CDR3 plus reference TRBV14 and TRBJ1-2, the full variable domain is EAGVTQFPSHSVIEKGQTVTLRCDPISGHDNLYWYRRVMGKEIKFLLHFVKESKQDESGMPNNRFLAERTGGTYSTLKVQPAELEDSGVYFCASSQGIGQGGLYGYTFGSGTRLTVV.

This sequence joins TRBV5-1 and TRBJ2-1; TRBD1 agrees at 8 bases. The CDR3 has 13 residues. The V segment lost 3 bases and the J segment 6 bases; nucleotides outside the gene matches: 2. Per germline, CDR1 SGHRS and CDR2 YFSETQ. CDR3 amino acids: CASSSQGVNEQFF. The CDR3 nucleotides are TGCGCCAGCAGCTCACAGGGGGTCAATGAGCAGTTCTTC.

This chain joins TRBV3-1 (or the pseudogene TRBV3-2) and TRBJ2-3; 10 bases are shared with TRBD2. Germline CDR1 LGHDT, CDR2 YNNKEL (reference sequence). This CDR3 contains 18 residues. V dropped 0 bases and J dropped 4; count of bases not matched to a gene: 10. The CDR3: CASSQEVVGAGGADTQYF. For the CDR3, the DNA is TGTGCCAGCAGCCAAGAGGTGGTCGGAGCGGGAGGGGCAGATACGCAGTATTTT.

This chain links TRBV19 with TRBJ1-4; D possibly corresponds to TRBD1 (5 bases). Germline values: CDR1 LNHDA, CDR2 SQIVND (reference sequence). CDR3 size: 15 residues. Trimming shortened V by 3 bases and J by 4 bases, and 12 bases separated the two germline ends. CDR3 coding DNA: TGTGCCAGTAGTATTCGCCTTCAGGGTAATGAAAAACTGTTTTTT. Translation gives CASSIRLQGNEKLFF. The whole variable domain, filled in from reference TRBV19 and TRBJ1-4, reads DGGITQSPKYLFRKEGQNVTLSCEQNLNHDAMYWYRQDPGQGLRLIYYSQIVNDFQKGDIAEGYSVSREKKESFPLTVTSAQKNPTAFYLCASSIRLQGNEKLFFGSGTQLSVL.

The chain uses TRBV4-1 and TRBJ2-7, with 8 nucleotides matching TRBD2. Germline CDR1 MGHRA, CDR2 YSYEKL. V lost 1 base and J lost 2; bases outside the gene matches: 4. This CDR3 is 15 amino acids long. The CDR3 sequence is CASSQGAGGTYEQYF. Here the CDR3 DNA reads TGCGCCAGCAGCCAAGGGGCGGGAGGAACCTACGAGCAGTACTTC.

The chain uses TRBV3-1 (or the pseudogene TRBV3-2) and TRBJ2-7, with no clear D. The V end was cut by 4 bases, the J end by 0 bases, with 13 bases between. CDR1 and CDR2 (germline): LGHDT, YNNKEL (reference sequence). This CDR3 has 15 residues. CDR3 bases: TGTGCCAGCAGCCCCAGTATTACCTCCTCCTACGAGCAGTACTTC. It specifies CASSPSITSSYEQYF.

The chain carries TRBV5-1 and TRBJ1-4; TRBD1 aligns across 7 bases. The germline CDR1 and CDR2 sequences are SGHRS and YFSETQ. The trim removed 3 bases at V and 2 bases at J, leaving 1 base unmatched. This CDR3 is built from 14 residues. The CDR3 is CASSSTGTNEKLFF. The CDR3 region has the DNA TGCGCCAGCAGCTCGACAGGGACTAATGAAAAACTGTTTTTT. The whole variable domain, filled in from reference TRBV5-1 and TRBJ1-4, reads KAGVTQTPRYLIKTRGQQVTLSCSPISGHRSVSWYQQTPGQGLQFLFEYFSETQRNKGNFPGRFSGRQFSNSRSEMNVSTLELGDSALYLCASSSTGTNEKLFFGSGTQLSVL.

The V gene is TRBV9, the J gene TRBJ2-7, with TRBD1 matching 10 bases. Germline trimming cut 3 bases from V and 5 bases from J; bases unmatched to any gene: 14. This CDR3 region has 17 residues. CDR1 is SGDLS, CDR2 YYNGEE, per germline. CDR3 sequence reads: CASSADYLGTGADEQYF. CDR3 bases: TGTGCCAGCAGCGCGGACTACCTCGGGACAGGGGCCGACGAGCAGTACTTC. The entire variable domain, with the rest obtained from reference TRBV9 and TRBJ2-7, is as follows: DSGVTQTPKHLITATGQRVTLRCSPRSGDLSVYWYQQSLDQGLQFLIQYYNGEERAKGNILERFSAQQFPDLHSELNLSSLELGDSALYFCASSADYLGTGADEQYFGPGTRLTVT.

CDR3 amino acids: CASSPSQGDYGYTF. CDR3 DNA sequence: TGTGCCAGCTCACCAAGCCAGGGGGACTATGGCTACACCTTC. V usage is TRBV18 and J usage is TRBJ1-2; 7 positions match TRBD1. This CDR3 region has 14 residues. V lost 2 bases and J lost 3; bases outside the gene matches: 3. The germline CDR1 and CDR2 sequences are KGHSH and LQKENI.

The chain couples TRBV18 to TRBJ1-5, with 7 nucleotides matching TRBD1. Germline V lookup: CDR1 KGHSH, CDR2 LQKENI. This CDR3 spans 16 amino acids. V lost 4 bases to trimming and J lost 6 bases; unmatched junction nucleotides: 12. DNA for the CDR3: TGTGCCAGCTCACTCGACAGGGAACCAATTAGTCAGCCCCAGCATTTT. Translated, it gives CASSLDREPISQPQHF.

CDR3 sequence reads: CASSKGTGGLSTDTQYF. The CDR3 nucleotides read TGTGCCAGCAGCAAGGGGACAGGGGGATTAAGCACAGATACGCAGTATTTT. The V and J genes are TRBV2 and TRBJ2-3, with 11 bases aligning to TRBD1. CDR3 length: 17 residues. Germline CDR1 is SNHLY and CDR2 is FYNNEI. With 6 bases clipped from V and 0 bases from J, the junction kept 8 bases outside the gene matches.

J is TRBJ2-1 and V is TRBV11-2, with 7 bases aligning to TRBD1. In germline, CDR1 is SGHAT, CDR2 FQNNGV. The trim removed 1 base at V and 5 bases at J, leaving 8 bases unmatched. The CDR3 consists of 16 residues. The DNA for the CDR3 is TGTGCCAGCAGCTTAGTACGGGACAGAGACAACAATGAGCAGTTCTTC. Amino acids: CASSLVRDRDNNEQFF. The variable domain in full, completed from reference TRBV11-2 and TRBJ2-1, reads EAGVAQSPRYKIIEKRQSVAFWCNPISGHATLYWYQQILGQGPKLLIQFQNNGVVDDSQLPKDRFSAERLKGVDSTLKIQPAKLEDSAVYLCASSLVRDRDNNEQFFGPGTRLTVL.

The chain employs TRBV30 and TRBJ1-2; no firm D call. This CDR3 contains 12 residues. Between the trimmed V and J ends, which lost 3 bases and 8 bases, there was a span of 13 bases. Germline V gives CDR1 GTSNPN, CDR2 SVGIG (reference sequence). In nucleotides, the CDR3 is TGTGCCTGGAGCGAAGACAATTTCGGCTACACCTTC. It specifies CAWSEDNFGYTF.

This chain uses TRBV14 with TRBJ1-4; D is undetermined. This CDR3 comprises 15 residues. Germline-derived CDR1 and CDR2 are SGHDN and FVKESK. Trimming cost V 3 bases and J 4 bases, with 12 bases left between them. The CDR3 spells CASSHPGYHNEKLFF. CDR3 coding DNA: TGTGCCAGCAGCCACCCGGGGTACCATAATGAAAAACTGTTTTTT.

This CDR3 is CASSPMQGQRTTSPLHF. CDR3 nucleotides: TGTGCCAGCTCACCTATGCAGGGCCAACGTACCACTTCACCCCTCCACTTT. The J gene is TRBJ1-6, the V gene TRBV18; maybe TRBD1 (5 bases). V dropped 3 bases and J dropped 9 bases, with 21 bases sitting between them. Germline CDR1 KGHSH, CDR2 LQKENI. The CDR3 extends over 17 amino acids. Looking up the rest from reference TRBV18 and TRBJ1-6 gives the full variable domain: NAGVMQNPRHLVRRRGQEARLRCSPMKGHSHVYWYRQLPEEGLKFMVYLQKENIIDESGMPKERFSAEFPKEGPSILRIQQVVRGDSAAYFCASSPMQGQRTTSPLHFGNGTRLTVT.

The chain has TRBV12-3 or TRBV12-4 and TRBJ1-1, with no clear D. Deletions cut 6 bases from V and 2 bases from J, with 4 bases between. The CDR3 length is 11 residues. CDR3 amino acids: CASSQNTEAFF. In DNA, the CDR3 is TGTGCCAGCAGCCAAAACACTGAAGCTTTCTTT.

J is TRBJ1-1 and V is TRBV6-6; D is perhaps TRBD1 (6 bases). Trimming pared 5 bases from V and 0 bases from J, leaving 22 bases between. Germline V gives CDR1 MNHNY, CDR2 SVGAGI (reference sequence). The CDR3 has 18 residues. CDR3: CASSPYGLSGDLNTEAFF. Written as DNA, the CDR3 is TGTGCCAGCAGTCCCTATGGGCTTTCAGGGGATCTGAACACTGAAGCTTTCTTT.

The chain combines TRBV6-5 with TRBJ1-4; 8 bases map to TRBD1. The germline V gene encodes CDR1 MNHEY and CDR2 SVGAGI. After removal of 6 bases from V and 5 bases from J, the junction contained 8 bases not matched to a gene. The CDR3 loop spans 15 amino acids. The CDR3 region is CASRHGQGQNEKLFF. CDR3 nucleotide sequence: TGTGCCAGCAGACACGGACAGGGCCAGAATGAAAAACTGTTTTTT.

This chain uses TRBV28 with TRBJ2-5, with D unresolved. Trimming cost V 5 bases and J 2 bases, with 3 bases left between them. Germline assignment: CDR1 MDHEN and CDR2 SYDVKM. The CDR3 spans 11 residues. CDR3 DNA: TGTGCCAGCAGTCGTCAAGAGACCCAGTACTTC. It yields the protein CASSRQETQYF.

V is TRBV6-1 and J is TRBJ2-1; 16 bases agree with TRBD2. Germline loops: CDR1 MNHNS, CDR2 SASEGT. The V segment lost 4 bases and the J segment 0 bases; nucleotides outside the gene matches: 6. This CDR3 has 19 amino acids. The chain's CDR3 is CASSGGTSGRGSSYNEQFF. As DNA, the CDR3 is TGTGCCAGCAGTGGAGGGACTAGCGGGAGGGGCAGCTCCTACAATGAGCAGTTCTTC.

This chain joins TRBV25-1 and TRBJ1-1; TRBD1 might be the D (5 bases). CDR3 length: 13 amino acids. CDR1 and CDR2 from the germline V gene are MGHDK and SYGVNS. V lost 9 bases, J lost 8 bases, and 19 bases lay in between. CDR3 in DNA: TGTGCCAGTGGGGGGGAACTCCACTCGGAAGCTTTCTTT. Translated, it gives CASGGELHSEAFF.

The chain carries TRBV9 and TRBJ1-6; a weak D match, TRBD1 (6 bases). V lost 1 base to trimming and J lost 5 bases, with 7 bases between them. This CDR3 comprises 14 residues. Per germline, CDR1 SGDLS and CDR2 YYNGEE. The CDR3: CASSVHRDNSPLHF. The CDR3 bases are TGTGCCAGCAGCGTACACAGGGATAATTCACCCCTCCACTTT. Together with reference TRBV9 and TRBJ1-6, the CDR3 gives the full variable domain: DSGVTQTPKHLITATGQRVTLRCSPRSGDLSVYWYQQSLDQGLQFLIQYYNGEERAKGNILERFSAQQFPDLHSELNLSSLELGDSALYFCASSVHRDNSPLHFGNGTRLTVT.

This chain joins TRBV6-6 and TRBJ2-2; 9 nucleotides line up with TRBD1. Germline trimming cut 5 bases from V and 6 bases from J; bases unmatched to any gene: 1. This CDR3 has 13 amino acids. The germline V gene has CDR1 MNHNY and CDR2 SVGAGI (reference sequence). The CDR3 here is CASSGDRAGELFF. CDR3 coding DNA: TGTGCCAGCAGTGGGGACAGGGCCGGGGAGCTGTTTTTT.

The chain is built from TRBV28 and TRBJ1-1, with D perhaps matching TRBD1 (5 bases). With 6 bases removed from V and 10 bases from J, the gap between germline ends came to 15 bases. The CDR3 has 12 residues. Germline V gene lookup returns CDR1 MDHEN and CDR2 SYDVKM. The CDR3 region is CASSTGVAGAFF. CDR3 nucleotides: TGTGCCAGCAGCACGGGGGTGGCTGGAGCTTTCTTT. The entire variable domain, with the rest obtained from reference TRBV28 and TRBJ1-1, is as follows: DVKVTQSSRYLVKRTGEKVFLECVQDMDHENMFWYRQDPGLGLRLIYFSYDVKMKEKGDIPEGYSVSREKKERFSLILESASTNQTSMYLCASSTGVAGAFFGQGTRLTVV.

In its sample, this clone was seen a few times. The chain combines TRBV14 with TRBJ2-3, with 7 nucleotides matching TRBD2. Trimming removed 4 bases from V and 7 bases from J; junction bases left unmatched: 5. Germline V gene data show CDR1 as SGHDN and CDR2 as FVKESK. CDR3 size: 13 residues. The DNA of the CDR3 is TGTGCCAGCAGCCGGGTCGGGGGGTATACGCAGTATTTT. This sequence encodes CASSRVGGYTQYF.

This chain uses TRBV3-1 (or the pseudogene TRBV3-2) with TRBJ2-7, with a weak D call TRBD2 (6 bases). The germline V gene has CDR1 LGHDT and CDR2 YNNKEL (reference sequence). The CDR3 is 16 amino acids. Trimming stripped 4 bases from V and 1 base from J, with 17 bases between. CDR3 bases: TGTGCCAGCAGCCCCCCACGGGACTCAGCGTCCTACGAGCAGTACTTC. Translation gives CASSPPRDSASYEQYF.